This T cell receptor (beta chain) was recovered during a study of cytomegalovirus exposure and HLA in healthy donors (TCRdb year 2017). In terms of the full investigation: In an earlier analysis of roughly 500 of the donors, approximately 300 Gb of sequence data and about 110 million unique TCR beta sequences from 180 million or so T cells were reported. Both class I and class II loci were covered by HLA typing, at four-digit resolution. High-throughput TCR immunosequencing, statistical association of individual TCRs with disease status, and machine learning were combined to predict cytomegalovirus infection status. The T cell repertoires of about 700 subjects were profiled by immunosequencing and related to cytomegalovirus serostatus. To study patterns of TCR occurrence, a later analysis re-analyzed previously published TCR beta repertoires from more than 550 donors and added high-resolution HLA genotyping. The study was designed to test whether signatures of past pathogen exposure could be identified by cataloging public T cell receptors. Of the roughly 400 genotyped donors, over 80% were placed in the genetic ancestry cluster associated with self-reported Caucasian donors. An earlier analysis of more than 450 of the donors used high-throughput TCR beta sequencing to judge whether each TCR beta V gene segment behaved as functional or pseudogenic. The later analysis used no new phenotypic data to find candidate immune exposures, relying instead on TCR beta sequences and their occurrence across donors. A later genetic analysis used genome-wide SNP genotypes for about 55% of the 666 donors, treating that subset as a discovery cohort. An early release covering roughly 600 HLA-typed donors comprised 250 to 350 gigabases of sequencing data and around 85 million unique TCR sequences. Among around 400 genotyped donors of the cohort, an average of roughly 240,000 unique TCR beta nucleotide sequences were sequenced per donor, 15% to 20% of them non-productive. Besides the first cohort of under 700 subjects, a separate validation cohort made up of roughly 130 different subjects was used. Roughly 5 DR-DQ haplotypes were handled as single units for association and clustering because linkage in the cohort was strong. Typing coverage varied by locus: roughly 629-630 donors for A, B, C, DRB1 and DQB1; approximately 500 for DQA1; about 570 for DPA1; around 450 for DPB1. Donor age, sex, ethnicity and CMV serostatus were collected together with the repertoire data. All discovery cohort repertoires had been generated using a single sequencing platform. The paper as a whole reports these results and caveats: In this cohort, only TCR beta chains were sequenced, and detectable features were limited by the absence of alpha or paired-chain data. Most TCR sequences were seen in very few donors, while some public TCRs were found in many individuals. Broadly in line with IMGT annotations, most TCR beta V segments showed up in productive rearrangements about 90% or about 30% of the time in an earlier analysis of under 700 of the donors. In a later analysis, TCR association rates were found to vary across HLA loci, with the most associated TCRs seen for DRB1 alleles and the fewest for HLA-C alleles. Presence/absence analyses assumed roughly uniform sequencing depth across donors, an assumption that may not hold. In vitro tests confirmed that a few of the cytomegalovirus-associated TCR beta chains recognize cytomegalovirus antigens. A total of 150 to 200 TCR beta chains were listed by the study as associated with cytomegalovirus. Assigning TCR associations to individual alleles was difficult when HLA alleles, especially DR and DQ, strongly co-occurred. According to the authors, the approach could potentially be generalized to other disease states and immunological phenotypes. A cluster of highly shared sequence variants was judged likely to represent a technical artifact of the sequencing pipeline. In a later analysis, around 17,000 TCR beta sequences were associated with specific HLA alleles at a false discovery rate of 0.05. In a later genetic analysis, fewer N-insertions in productive TCRs were reported among donors in an Asian-associated ancestry cluster than the approximately 670-donor mean. Linkage disequilibrium might explain the correlated functional status among segregating V segments, but an unknown experimental factor could not be ruled out. Some IMGT-functional V segments, including TRBV6-2 and TRBV6-3, could not be distinguished by the 87-base-pair reads and were therefore excluded. For the cohort, immune exposure information was limited to CMV serostatus. According to a later analysis, most CMV-associated TCR beta chains appeared to be HLA-restricted, and the HLA associations seemed to be driven largely by CMV exposure. A further reported finding was that TCR beta sequences accurately predicted the HLA-A and HLA-B alleles for most subjects in the first cohort. The earlier analysis of 587 of the donors excluded 15 to 20 rarely observed V segments, including chromosome 9 orphons, because counts were too low. The classifier was reported to diagnose cytomegalovirus status with high specificity and sensitivity in both the original cohort and the validation cohort. HLA typing was unavailable for some donors at each locus, so association tests used only the typed subset. Compared with equally common non-associated chains, HLA-associated TCR beta chains in a later analysis were more clonally expanded and had lower generation probabilities. According to a later analysis, parvovirus B19, influenza, CMV and Epstein-Barr virus appeared linked to several top co-occurrence clusters. V-gene and J-gene trimming of TCR beta chains was associated with a missense DCLRE1C variant in a later genetic analysis, and the association was replicated in an independent cohort.

The germline V gene (reference sequence) specifies LNHDA as CDR1 and SQIVND as CDR2. At the junction V is shortened by 0 bases and J by 2 bases, with 13 bases in between. The CDR3 goes from the cysteine to the phenylalanine over 16 residues. Just the 48-base CDR3 DNA is kept, in frame starting at base 1. As for this clone: Its specific antigen is unknown.

The method was the immunoSEQ multiplex PCR assay. For the multiplex PCR, a mixture combining 60 forward primers for TCR Vbeta segments and 13 reverse primers for TCR Jbeta segments was used. A multiplex PCR assay on genomic DNA amplified the CDR3 region of rearranged TCR beta genes. The Illumina HiSeq System was used to sequence the amplified TCR beta libraries as 87-base-pair reads. The original methods were these. In a later analysis, around 80 million unique TCR beta chains were counted across the approximately 640 repertoires, and roughly 9.9 million of these chains were shared by at least two donors. To remove PCR and sequencing errors, raw reads were error-corrected and collapsed into unique sequences using a nearest-neighbor algorithm that merged closely related sequences. To assign V, D and J gene segments, CDR3 sequences were aligned to IMGT reference sequences. For a sequence to be retained, a match of at least six nucleotides was required to both a V gene segment and a J gene segment. A rearrangement counted as productive if the CDR3 had no stop codons and remained in frame with V and J, and every other rearrangement counted as non-productive. CDR3 was defined by IMGT convention, running from the second conserved V-encoded cysteine to the conserved J-encoded phenylalanine. The earlier analysis of a few hundred of the donors excluded any sequence lacking an unambiguous match to a single V gene segment. An earlier analysis of over 450 of the donors classified V segments as functional when productive rearrangements were above 56.7% and as segregating when the standard deviation between donors was above 5%. To diagnose cytomegalovirus status from the catalog of TCR beta chain sequences, a statistical classification framework was built. In a later analysis, V and J genes were assigned by comparing TCR nucleotide sequences against IMGT/GENE-DB human TR gene sequences. Using the TCRdist pipeline, a later analysis assigned CDR3 sequences along with most-parsimonious VDJ recombination scenarios. In a later analysis, every TCR beta chain was defined by the combination of its CDR3 amino acid sequence and its V-gene family, and reads without a unique V-gene family were dropped. To address suspected cross-contamination and a sequencing artifact, a later analysis removed a few hundred highly shared, low-generation-probability nucleotide sequences. In a later analysis, a clonal expansion index was calculated for each public chain from normalized within-repertoire ranks of inferred template counts. In a later analysis, generation probabilities were computed with a VDJ recombination model fitted to out-of-frame rearrangements, and the resulting probabilities were checked against IGoR. Hypergeometric tests were used in a later analysis to score TCR-TCR, TCR-HLA and TCR-CMV co-occurrence, with a repertoire-size bias correction applied to the TCR pairs. In a later analysis, false discovery rates were estimated by permuting HLA or CMV assignments 20 times. A later analysis grouped co-occurring TCRs with DBSCAN, adding TCRdist sequence similarity when clustering within HLA-allele-positive subsets. For co-occurrence clustering, repertoires with fewer than 30,000 or more than 120,000 public chains were excluded, along with five or six repertoires with anomalous nucleotide sharing. What TCRdb holds here is the immuneACCESS table cut down to in-frame rearrangements. Part of the clones is not present; checked against another copy, under half of the missing clones reflect an unresolved V gene, and the others are unexplained. V, J and clone size derive from that table, while D and trimming were established from the DNA sequence. The data table for this sample lists about 160,000 clones. Around 1.7% of the sample is taken by the ten largest.

The cohort consisted of 650 to 700 healthy bone marrow donors. At the time of sampling, every cohort member was nominally healthy, though immune exposures that went unrecorded were likely present. The donor tested CMV seronegative and was one of the 352 seronegative cohort members. A peripheral blood sample was collected from each donor, and TCR beta sequencing was performed on peripheral blood mononuclear cells. The Qiagen DNeasy Blood Extraction Kit was used to extract genomic DNA from the blood cell samples. This clonotype was sampled from a woman in her forties or fifties in good health and CMV-seronegative. The sequenced material came from PBMCs. The sequence is built from TRBV19 and TRBJ1-2; the D gene is perhaps TRBD1, on 5 matching bases. The DNA sequence follows: TGTGCCAGTAGTATAGACTTCGCGGGGGGAAACTATGGCTACACCTTC. It specifies CASSIDFAGGNYGYTF.